The clone carrying this T cell receptor (beta chain) showed up just a few times. These data come from a study of cytomegalovirus exposure and HLA in healthy donors. V was pared by 0 bases and J by 6 bases, with 3 bases of the junction left unmatched. CDR1 is LNHNV, CDR2 YYDKDF, per germline (reference sequence). The CDR3 is 14 residues long. Amplification used 60 Vbeta primers and 13 Jbeta primers. Produced via immunoSEQ multiplex PCR; TCRdb's table is partial and in-frame only. The sample yields roughly 120,000 clones, around 70% seen once. The clonotype was recovered from a woman between 50 and 59 years old in good health and CMV-seropositive. The sample was PBMCs. The chain uses TRBV15 and TRBJ1-1; 8 bases map to TRBD1. CDR3 in amino acids: CATSRDQGQAEAFF. CDR3 bases: TGTGCCACCAGCAGAGATCAGGGACAGGCTGAAGCTTTCTTT.